This T cell receptor (beta chain) was identified in a study of OX40 agonist ivuxolimab in advanced cancers. The CDR3 contains 11 residues. Looked up from germline, CDR1 is SGHTA and CDR2 is FQGNSA. V dropped 6 bases and J dropped 14; count of bases not matched to a gene: 9. The assay was immunoSEQ multiplex PCR, and TCRdb's table has in-frame clones only and misses some. The table has about 53,000 clones, around 87% seen once. The chain couples TRBV7-2 to TRBJ1-1; 7 bases line up with TRBD1. The sequence was obtained from an adult with an advanced solid tumor such as melanoma, head and neck, liver or kidney cancer. The material was CD4+ or CD8+ T cells sorted from blood, obtained in a trial of the OX40 agonist ivuxolimab. CDR3: CASSQDRVNFF. CDR3 bases: TGTGCCAGCAGTCAAGACAGGGTTAACTTCTTT.